This entry lists 14 T cell receptor beta chains sequenced from one sample in a study of T cells expressing NK-cell markers. With the 5' RACE reads reprocessed, TCRdb shows one record per CDR3 protein and no DNA. Its table records about 380,000 distinct CDR3 sequences. The sequenced sample consisted of blood T cells: a sorted CD56 or NKG2C T cell subset, CD4+ or CD8+ T cells, or bulk PBMC T cells (not recorded which). These receptors were collected from a man aged 18-70 years in good health.

The CDR3 sequence is CASSLVGQGLYEQFF. This chain uses TRBV11-2 with TRBJ2-1; no DNA is available, so the TRBD2 call from TCRdb remains unchecked. Germline V gene data show CDR1 as SGHAT and CDR2 as FQNNGV. This CDR3 region has 15 residues. Complete variable domain (other parts from reference TRBV11-2 and TRBJ2-1): EAGVAQSPRYKIIEKRQSVAFWCNPISGHATLYWYQQILGQGPKLLIQFQNNGVVDDSQLPKDRFSAERLKGVDSTLKIQPAKLEDSAVYLCASSLVGQGLYEQFFGPGTRLTVL.

This sequence joins TRBV5-1 and TRBJ2-1; TCRdb returns TRBD1, unconfirmable since there is no DNA. The germline gives CDR1 SGHRS, CDR2 YFSETQ. This CDR3 region has 15 residues. The CDR3 region is CASSLVAGANNEQFF.

This chain uses TRBV5-1 with TRBJ2-4; the D call of TRBD1 rests on TCRdb alone, since no DNA is present to check it. Per the germline V gene, CDR1 is SGHRS and CDR2 is YFSETQ. The CDR3 covers 13 residues. CDR3 region: CASSGGAKNIQYF.

The rearrangement uses TRBV7-2 and TRBJ2-5. This CDR3 region has 13 residues. Germline V lookup: CDR1 SGHTA, CDR2 FQGNSA. CDR3 loop: CASSAQPAETQYF.

The chain recombines TRBV3-1 with TRBJ1-2. The germline gives CDR1 LGHDT, CDR2 YNNKEL (reference sequence). This CDR3 contains 15 residues. Here the CDR3 reads CASSQVNAFGYGYTF.

The chain carries TRBV24-1 and TRBJ2-1; with no DNA, the TCRdb D assignment of TRBD1 cannot be verified. The CDR3 runs 14 residues. CDR1 and CDR2 (germline): KGHDR, SFDVKD. The CDR3 reads CATSDSQGTDEQFF.

The chain couples TRBV5-1 to TRBJ2-1; without DNA, the TCRdb call of TRBD1 cannot be checked. Germline V gene data show CDR1 as SGHRS and CDR2 as YFSETQ. The CDR3 extends over 16 amino acids. This CDR3 is CASSWDGQGSSTGQFF.

J is TRBJ2-1 and V is TRBV6-5; checking the TCRdb D call of TRBD2 is not possible without DNA. CDR3 length: 18 amino acids. The germline gives CDR1 MNHEY, CDR2 SVGAGI. CDR3 sequence: CASSPPRTSGERGNEQFF.

The V call is TRBV7-9, the J call TRBJ2-5; TCRdb picks TRBD1, but there is no DNA to check that call. From germline, CDR1 is SEHNR and CDR2 FQNEAQ (reference sequence). The CDR3 runs 15 residues. CDR3 amino acids: CASSLTQTQGETQYF.

The chain couples TRBV7-2 to TRBJ1-1; TCRdb names TRBD1, which stays unverified in the absence of DNA. The CDR3 totals 14 residues. CDR1 is SGHTA and CDR2 is FQGNSA in the germline V gene. The CDR3 sequence: CASSTDRVSPEAFF.

The gene calls are TRBV14 and TRBJ2-5; absent DNA, TCRdb's TRBD2 call cannot be checked. CDR1 and CDR2 from the germline V gene are SGHDN and FVKESK. The CDR3 is 18 residues long. The CDR3 protein is CASSQDPLAARRDNTQYF.

V gene TRBV20-1 combines with J gene TRBJ1-2; the D gene TCRdb calls, TRBD1, cannot be checked with no DNA. The CDR3 sequence is 15 residues long. Germline V lookup: CDR1 DFQATT, CDR2 SNEGSKA (reference sequence). This CDR3 reads CSARGRRGNGYGYTF.

The chain is built from TRBV20-1 and TRBJ1-1. Germline lookup yields CDR1 DFQATT and CDR2 SNEGSKA (reference sequence). The CDR3 has 13 residues. CDR3 sequence reads: CSAATAGSTEAFF.

V is TRBV11-1 and J is TRBJ2-7; TCRdb picks TRBD2, but there is no DNA to check that call. This CDR3 contains 17 residues. Germline V gene sequence: CDR1 SGHAT, CDR2 FQDESV (reference sequence). CDR3 in amino acids: CASSLRLAGGPGNEQYF.